The 22 T cell receptor beta chains presented below share a single source sample, sequenced in a study of response to subunit inactivated influenza vaccine. TCRdb redid the calling of the RT-PCR reads with MiXCR, one entry per CDR3 protein. This sample has around 750,000 distinct CDR3 sequences, with approximately 21% found just once. This specimen consisted of PBMCs from blood, obtained about 5 days after vaccination. These TCRs come from a man between 50 and 59 years old who received an inactivated influenza vaccine.

The chain couples TRBV11-2 to TRBJ2-7, with no clear D. This CDR3 region has 16 residues. The V end was cut by 4 bases, the J end by 1 base, with 17 bases between. The germline V gene encodes CDR1 SGHAT and CDR2 FQNNGV. The CDR3 DNA sequence: TGTGCCAGCAGCTCGAAGGCTTACAAGGGATCCTACGAGCAGTACTTC. This encodes CASSSKAYKGSYEQYF.

This sequence joins TRBV5-1 and TRBJ2-7, with 9 positions matching TRBD2. The CDR3 runs 15 residues. Germline CDR1 and CDR2: SGHRS and YFSETQ. Trimming took 3 bases from V and 5 from J; bases not matched to a gene: 9. The CDR3 protein is CASSYLSGGPNEQYF. CDR3 coding DNA: TGCGCCAGCAGCTATCTCAGCGGGGGGCCCAACGAGCAGTACTTC.

This clonotype was counted between two and nine times. V gene TRBV4-2 combines with J gene TRBJ1-6; D uncertain. V lost 0 bases and J 7 bases, leaving 7 bases between the germline ends. Germline V lookup: CDR1 LGHNA, CDR2 YNFKEQ. The CDR3 is 14 residues long. The chain's CDR3 is CASSQEKGNSPLHF. The CDR3 DNA sequence: TGTGCCAGCAGCCAAGAAAAGGGAAATTCACCCCTCCACTTT.

This clonotype turned up a few times. The rearrangement joins TRBV12-3 or TRBV12-4 to TRBJ1-5; 7 bases fit TRBD1. V gave up 6 bases and J gave up 3 bases; unmatched junction bases: 8. The CDR3 consists of 15 residues. CDR3 residues: CASSSLGTDNQPQHF. The DNA of the CDR3 is TGTGCCAGCAGCTCCCTGGGGACAGACAATCAGCCCCAGCATTTT.

The chain uses TRBV20-1 and TRBJ1-2, with D uncertain. Germline V gene data show CDR1 as DFQATT and CDR2 as SNEGSKA (reference sequence). The length of the CDR3 is 12 residues. V was cut by 1 base and J by 8 bases, with 11 bases left in between. The CDR3 sequence: CSARGEYWGYTF. In nucleotides, the CDR3 is TGCAGTGCTAGAGGGGAATATTGGGGCTACACCTTC.

This clonotype was observed a handful of times. The chain links TRBV5-1 to TRBJ2-5; TRBD1 aligns across 7 bases. After removal of 4 bases from V and 4 bases from J, the junction contained 13 bases not matched to a gene. The CDR3 is 16 amino acids. From germline, CDR1 is SGHRS and CDR2 YFSETQ. DNA for the CDR3: TGCGCCAGCAGCAAAGAAACAGGGGCAGCGGCAGAGACCCAGTACTTC. Translating gives CASSKETGAAAETQYF. Using reference TRBV5-1 and TRBJ2-5 for the parts outside the CDR3, the full variable domain is KAGVTQTPRYLIKTRGQQVTLSCSPISGHRSVSWYQQTPGQGLQFLFEYFSETQRNKGNFPGRFSGRQFSNSRSEMNVSTLELGDSALYLCASSKETGAAAETQYFGPGTRLLVL.

The V gene is TRBV28, the J gene TRBJ2-5, with D perhaps being TRBD1 or TRBD2 (5 bases each). Germline assignment: CDR1 MDHEN and CDR2 SYDVKM. Trimming left V 6 bases short and J 3 bases short, with 14 bases between. The CDR3 sequence is 14 residues long. The CDR3 here is CASRRGAIKETQYF. The DNA of the CDR3 is TGTGCCAGCAGACGAGGGGCAATAAAAGAGACCCAGTACTTC.

V is TRBV6-2 or TRBV6-3 and J is TRBJ1-1; D uncertain. The CDR3 sequence is 13 residues long. Trimming stripped 7 bases from V and 1 base from J, with 10 bases between. Germline values: CDR1 MNHEY, CDR2 SVGEGT. As DNA, the CDR3 is TGTGCCAGCACATTCAGTGGGAACACTGAAGCTTTCTTT. It is translated as CASTFSGNTEAFF.

The table lists this clonotype with a few counts. The V gene is TRBV11-2, the J gene TRBJ1-2; tentatively, D is TRBD1 (5 bases). The germline gives CDR1 SGHAT, CDR2 FQNNGV. The length of the CDR3 is 13 residues. The germline V and J ends were trimmed by 2 bases and 11 bases, with 15 bases remaining between them. The CDR3 DNA reads as TGTGCCAGCAGCTTAAGTGTATTTCAGGGTTACACCTTC. Protein product: CASSLSVFQGYTF.

The rearrangement joins TRBV3-1 to TRBJ2-1; 7 bases are shared with TRBD2. Germline V gene lookup returns CDR1 LGHDT and CDR2 YNNKEL (reference sequence). The V gene end was trimmed by 6 bases and the J gene end by 6 bases; junction bases not matched to a gene: 8. CDR3 length equals 14 residues. Here the CDR3 reads CASRSPGLLNEQFF. Here the CDR3 DNA reads TGTGCCAGCAGGAGCCCGGGACTACTCAATGAGCAGTTCTTC.

The chain joins TRBV28 to TRBJ2-1, with 8 bases lining up with TRBD2. CDR1 and CDR2 (germline): MDHEN, SYDVKM. This CDR3 has 18 residues. J gave up 5 bases and V 2 bases, and 14 bases lay outside the gene matches. The DNA of the CDR3 is TGTGCCAGCAGTTTAGCCACACGGGGGGGGGCCAGGAACAATGAGCAGTTCTTC. Its protein is CASSLATRGGARNNEQFF.

This chain uses TRBV28 with TRBJ2-7, with 9 bases aligning to TRBD1. Germline CDR1 MDHEN, CDR2 SYDVKM. With 6 bases clipped from V and 5 bases from J, the junction kept 8 bases outside the gene matches. This CDR3 spans 14 amino acids. CDR3 loop: CASRLGQGSHEQYF. DNA of the CDR3: TGTGCCAGCAGGCTGGGACAGGGATCCCACGAGCAGTACTTC.

For this clonotype: No DNA is shown, since the ends of the CDR3 on it are uncertain; the CDR3 is the one TCRdb lists. The V gene is TRBV27, the J gene TRBJ2-7; TRBD2, the table's D call, lacks a check against the DNA. The CDR3 spans 15 amino acids, including both terminal residues. The germline CDR1 and CDR2 sequences are MNHEY and SMNVEV (reference sequence). Here the CDR3 reads CASSSSGLADYEQYF.

This clonotype was seen a few times. The CDR3 coding sequence is TGTGCCAGCAGTTACGGAGCCGGTGTTGAGCAGTACTTC. It specifies CASSYGAGVEQYF. The chain joins TRBV6-2 or TRBV6-3 to TRBJ2-7; D is undetermined. Looked up from germline, CDR1 is MNHEY and CDR2 is SVGEGT. The CDR3 is made up of 13 amino acids. V was shortened by 2 bases and J by 7 bases, with 12 bases between the two germline ends.

This clonotype was detected a few times. The genes are TRBV30 and TRBJ2-5; D might be TRBD1 or TRBD2, each matching 5 bases. With 2 bases removed from V and 7 bases from J, the gap between germline ends came to 14 bases. The CDR3 totals 13 residues. In germline, CDR1 is GTSNPN, CDR2 SVGIG (reference sequence). CDR3 nucleotides: TGTGCCTGGAGTACAACAACTGGGGGGACCCAGTACTTC. This encodes CAWSTTTGGTQYF.

This clonotype was seen only a few times. V is TRBV7-2 and J is TRBJ1-4; weak D call: TRBD1 (5 bases). CDR1 SGHTA and CDR2 FQGNSA come from the germline V gene. The CDR3 spans 15 residues. Trimming removed 1 base from V and 5 bases from J, with 11 bases in between. The CDR3 here is CASSLGGGINEKLFF. As DNA, the CDR3 is TGTGCCAGCAGCTTAGGCGGGGGAATAAATGAAAAACTGTTTTTT.

V and J are TRBV6-1 and TRBJ2-3; D might be TRBD1 (5 bases). V was clipped by 5 bases and J by 3 bases, with 15 bases between them. This CDR3 is 15 amino acids long. CDR1 MNHNS and CDR2 SASEGT come from the germline V gene. The CDR3, as DNA: TGTGCCAGCAGTCTGGACATGTTGGTGACAGATACGCAGTATTTT. This gives the protein CASSLDMLVTDTQYF.

V gene TRBV27 combines with J gene TRBJ2-1; 9 positions match TRBD2. The germline CDR1 and CDR2 sequences are MNHEY and SMNVEV (reference sequence). This CDR3 comprises 14 residues. V lost 8 bases, J lost 6 bases, and 8 bases stayed unmatched. CDR3 region: CASGPGTSSNEQFF. The CDR3 region has the DNA TGTGCCAGCGGACCCGGGACTAGCAGCAATGAGCAGTTCTTC.

On this clonotype: One junction end does not reproduce the germline sequence, and a read error may be involved. V and J are TRBV2 and TRBJ2-3; 9 bases align to TRBD2. CDR1 SNHLY and CDR2 FYNNEI come from the germline V gene. The CDR3 runs 18 residues. CDR3 in amino acids: CARSLGAGGLPFTDTQYF. The CDR3 DNA sequence: TGTGCCCGCAGCCTCGGGGCGGGGGGGCTCCCTTTCACAGATACGCAGTATTTT.

The chain carries TRBV6-1 and TRBJ2-3; D is perhaps TRBD1 (6 bases). The CDR3 extends over 14 amino acids. CDR1 is MNHNS, CDR2 SASEGT, per germline. V dropped 6 bases and J dropped 4 bases, with 14 bases sitting between them. In DNA, the CDR3 is TGTGCCAGCAGGGGCCACAGGGTCCCAGATACGCAGTATTTT. Translated, it gives CASRGHRVPDTQYF.

This clonotype was observed at least ten times. V usage is TRBV4-2 and J usage is TRBJ2-1; maybe TRBD2 (5 bases). The germline gives CDR1 LGHNA, CDR2 YNFKEQ. The ends were cut back, 4 bases at V and 5 bases at J, with 15 bases in the middle. This CDR3 region has 15 residues. The CDR3 here is CASSPEGTLHNEQFF. CDR3 DNA sequence: TGTGCCAGCAGCCCTGAGGGTACCCTACACAATGAGCAGTTCTTC.

This clonotype was found a few times. This sequence joins TRBV10-2 and TRBJ2-7; TRBD1 is a possible D gene (6 bases). Germline values: CDR1 WSHSY, CDR2 SAAADI. Trimming took off 4 bases at V and 9 bases at J, with 10 bases between the two ends. The CDR3 is 11 amino acids. CDR3 sequence (DNA): TGCGCCAGCAGTGCACAGGGTTGGCAGTACTTC. It specifies CASSAQGWQYF.